This T cell receptor beta chain was documented in a study of Ad26.COV2.S vaccination and SARS-CoV-2 variants. At the level of the study: By the intramuscular route, Ad26.COV2.S was given once, or twice 56 days apart. Broader study findings: Those who received the vaccine showed greater spike-specific TCR breadth than those given placebo. Breadth of non-spike TCRs did not differ between vaccinees and placebo recipients.

The CDR3 length is 15 residues. Germline CDR1 reads SGHAT; CDR2 reads FQNNGV. With V trimmed by 5 bases and J by 6 bases, 12 bases remained unmatched. Comments on this clone: Its specificity is not known.

Here immunoSEQ multiplex PCR was the method, and the copy in TCRdb shows in-frame clones only, minus some. This sample carries about 350,000 clones, roughly 85% of them seen once, and the ten largest clones take around 3%. The treatment here: some 20 received Ad26.COV2.S at low or high dose, single or two shots; 5 received placebo; per-sample allocation not given. Collection of the samples took place on day 63 after the first injection of vaccine or placebo. The clonotype comes from a person between 18 and 60 years old who received the Ad26.COV2.S COVID-19 vaccine or a placebo. This material consisted of peripheral blood, taken in a trial of Ad26.COV2.S vaccine versus placebo. This chain joins TRBV11-2 and TRBJ2-7; 8 nucleotides agree with TRBD1. The CDR3 DNA reads TGTGCCAGCAGCCAGCAGAGGACAGGGTTCTCCGAGCAGTACTTC. Its translation is CASSQQRTGFSEQYF.